Listed below are T cell receptor beta chains from one sample, sequenced in a study of blood T cell repertoires in COVID-19. Clones were sequenced by immunoSEQ multiplex PCR, and TCRdb holds only the in-frame ones, with some missing. In the table there are around 230,000 clones, roughly nine tenths of which are singletons. The sequenced sample was peripheral blood. The source is a man in his fifties or sixties who had recovered from COVID-19. The CDR3 runs from the conserved cysteine through the conserved F or W. A D gene is named only where the DNA matches it firmly. Clone size is given for some rows only: seen once, a few or many times, or a class if the clone is expanded.

size: NA
V: TRBV7-2
J: TRBJ2-2
D: NA
DNA: TGTGCCAGCAGCTCTCTGCTGAGGGCCGGGGAGCTGTTTTTT
CDR3: CASSSLLRAGELFF

size: NA
V: TRBV11-2
J: TRBJ2-7
D: NA
DNA: TGTGCCAGCAGCTTAGACGGGTATGGGTACGAGCAGTACTTC
CDR3: CASSLDGYGYEQYF

size: NA
V: TRBV3-1/TRBV3-2
J: TRBJ1-2
D: TRBD1
DNA: TGTGCCAGCAGCCGTGGACAGGGACATGGCTACACCTTC
CDR3: CASSRGQGHGYTF

size: NA
V: TRBV3-1/TRBV3-2
J: TRBJ1-3
D: NA
DNA: TGTGCCAGCAGCCGGGGGGGAGGGAGCTCTGGAAACACCATATATTTT
CDR3: CASSRGGGSSGNTIYF

size: NA
V: TRBV3-1/TRBV3-2
J: TRBJ2-4
D: TRBD1
DNA: TGTGCCAGCAGCCAAGATGTCCAGGGGGCAAAAATAGCCAAAAACATTCAGTACTTC
CDR3: CASSQDVQGAKIAKNIQYF

size: NA
V: TRBV12-3/TRBV12-4
J: TRBJ1-2
D: NA
DNA: TGTGCCAGCAGTCCAGGATCCTATGGCTACACCTTC
CDR3: CASSPGSYGYTF

size: NA
V: TRBV5-6
J: TRBJ2-7
D: NA
DNA: TGTGCCAGCAGCTCTGGGCTTGGGGAGCAGTACTTC
CDR3: CASSSGLGEQYF

size: NA
V: TRBV7-9
J: TRBJ2-1
D: TRBD2
DNA: TGTGCCAGCAGCTGGAGGGTGACTAGCGGGGGAAGGGGTGTGGGTGAGCAGTTCTTC
CDR3: CASSWRVTSGGRGVGEQFF

size: few
V: TRBV29-1
J: TRBJ2-7
D: TRBD1
DNA: TGCAGCGCCATGGGACAGGGGGGCTACGAGCAGTACTTC
CDR3: CSAMGQGGYEQYF

size: NA
V: TRBV18
J: TRBJ1-5
D: NA
DNA: TGTGCCAGCTCACCCGGACAGAATCAGCCCCAGCATTTT
CDR3: CASSPGQNQPQHF

size: few
V: TRBV2
J: TRBJ1-6
D: TRBD1
DNA: TGTGCCAGCCGGGACAGCTATAATTCACCCCTCCACTTT
CDR3: CASRDSYNSPLHF

size: NA
V: TRBV19
J: TRBJ2-5
D: NA
DNA: TGTGCCAGTAATTCGGTTTTATCAGAGACCCAGTACTTC
CDR3: CASNSVLSETQYF